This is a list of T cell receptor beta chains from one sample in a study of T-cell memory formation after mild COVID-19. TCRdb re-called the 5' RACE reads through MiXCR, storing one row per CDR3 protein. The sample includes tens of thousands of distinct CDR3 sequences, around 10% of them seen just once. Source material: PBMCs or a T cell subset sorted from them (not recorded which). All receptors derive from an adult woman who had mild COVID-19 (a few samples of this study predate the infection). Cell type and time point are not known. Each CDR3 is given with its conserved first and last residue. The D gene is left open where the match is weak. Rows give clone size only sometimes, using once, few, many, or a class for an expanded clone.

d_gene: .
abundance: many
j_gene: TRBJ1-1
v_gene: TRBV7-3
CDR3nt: TGTGCCAGCACACTCCAGAGGGAGACTGAAGCTTTCTTT
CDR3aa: CASTLQRETEAFF

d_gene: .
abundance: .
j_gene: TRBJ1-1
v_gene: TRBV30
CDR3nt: TGTGCCTCGGGACAGAACACTGAAGCTTTCTTT
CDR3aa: CASGQNTEAFF

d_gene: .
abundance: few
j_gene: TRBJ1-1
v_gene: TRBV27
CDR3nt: TGTGCCAGCAGTTTGTCCAGCCTGAACACTGAAGCTTTCTTT
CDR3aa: CASSLSSLNTEAFF

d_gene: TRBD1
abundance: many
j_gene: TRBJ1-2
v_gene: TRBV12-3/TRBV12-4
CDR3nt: TGTGCCAGCAGTTTAGCGCTGACAGGGGAGCGCTATGGCTACACCTTC
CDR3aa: CASSLALTGERYGYTF

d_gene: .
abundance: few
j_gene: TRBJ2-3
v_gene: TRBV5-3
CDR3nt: TGTGCCAGAAGCAGACCCGGGGGGCGGACAAGCACAGATACGCAGTATTTT
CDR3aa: CARSRPGGRTSTDTQYF

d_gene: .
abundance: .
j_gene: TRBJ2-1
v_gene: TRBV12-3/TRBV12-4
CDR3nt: TGTGCCAGCAGCAGGGACAAGAGCGGCAATGAGCAGTTCTTC
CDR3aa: CASSRDKSGNEQFF

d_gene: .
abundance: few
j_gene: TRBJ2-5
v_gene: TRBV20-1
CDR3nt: TGCAGTGCTTCCCAATCCGGGACTCGGTCCTTC
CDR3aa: CSASQSGTRSF

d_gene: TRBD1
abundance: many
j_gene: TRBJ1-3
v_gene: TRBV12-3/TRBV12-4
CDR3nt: TGTGCCAGCACCGAGGACAGGGTCCCTGGAAACACCATATATTTT
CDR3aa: CASTEDRVPGNTIYF

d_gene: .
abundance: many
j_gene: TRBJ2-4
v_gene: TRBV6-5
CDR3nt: TGTGCCAGCAGTTCCGGCCCAGGAAACATTCAGTACTTC
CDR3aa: CASSSGPGNIQYF

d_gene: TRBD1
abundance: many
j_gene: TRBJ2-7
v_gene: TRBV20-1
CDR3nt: TGCAGTGCCACGGACAGGGGGCCCTACGAGCAGTACTTC
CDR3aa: CSATDRGPYEQYF

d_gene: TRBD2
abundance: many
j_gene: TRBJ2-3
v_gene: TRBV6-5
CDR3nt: TGTGCCAGCAGTTACTCGAGCGGGGACACAGATACGCAGTATTTT
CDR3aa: CASSYSSGDTDTQYF

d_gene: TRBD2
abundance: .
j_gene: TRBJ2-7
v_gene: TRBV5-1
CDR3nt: TGCGCCAGCAGCTTTAATAGCGGGAGGATTGGGACCGAGCAGTACTTC
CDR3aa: CASSFNSGRIGTEQYF

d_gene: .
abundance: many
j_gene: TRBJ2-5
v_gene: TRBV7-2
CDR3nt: TGTGCCAGCAGCTCCGCGGGTTGGCGGGAGACCCAGTACTTC
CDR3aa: CASSSAGWRETQYF

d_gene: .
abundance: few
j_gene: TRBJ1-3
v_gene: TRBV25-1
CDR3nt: TGTGCCAGCAGTTGGGTACAGGGCCACTCTGGAAACACCATATATTTT
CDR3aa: CASSWVQGHSGNTIYF

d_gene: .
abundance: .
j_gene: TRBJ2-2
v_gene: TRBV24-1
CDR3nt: TGTGCCACCAGTCACTGGGACAACACCGGGGAGCTGTTTTTT
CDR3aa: CATSHWDNTGELFF

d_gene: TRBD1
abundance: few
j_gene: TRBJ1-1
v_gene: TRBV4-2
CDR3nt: TGTGCCAGCAGCGAGACAGGGACTGAAGCTTTCTTT
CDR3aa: CASSETGTEAFF

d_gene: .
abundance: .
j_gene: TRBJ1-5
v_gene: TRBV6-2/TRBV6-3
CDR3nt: TGTGCCAGCCGGGAGACAGTCTTAGGGCCCCAGCATTTT
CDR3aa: CASRETVLGPQHF

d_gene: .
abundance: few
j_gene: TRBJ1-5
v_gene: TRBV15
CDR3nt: TGTGCCACCAGCAGAGAAGGCAATCAGCCCCAGCATTTT
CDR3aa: CATSREGNQPQHF

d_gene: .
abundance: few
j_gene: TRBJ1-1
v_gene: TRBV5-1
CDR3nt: TGCGCCAGCAGCTTTTGGGGGATGCACACTGAAGCTTTCTTT
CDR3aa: CASSFWGMHTEAFF

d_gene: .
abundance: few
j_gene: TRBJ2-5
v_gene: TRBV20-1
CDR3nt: TGCAGTGCTAGATTAGCCCAAGAGACCCAGTACTTC
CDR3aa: CSARLAQETQYF

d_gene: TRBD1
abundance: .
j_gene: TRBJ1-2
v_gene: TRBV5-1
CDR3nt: TGCGCCAGCAGCTCTACAGGGGCGACAACTAATGGCTACACCTTC
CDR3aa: CASSSTGATTNGYTF

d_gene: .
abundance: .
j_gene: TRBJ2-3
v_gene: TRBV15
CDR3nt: TGTGCCACCAGCAGAGAGGCCGTGGGTTCCGATACGCAGTATTTT
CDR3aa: CATSREAVGSDTQYF

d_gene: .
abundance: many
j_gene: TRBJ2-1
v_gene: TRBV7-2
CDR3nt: TGTGCCAGCAGCTCCGAGGGGGCGGGGGTTAACAATGAGCAGTTCTTC
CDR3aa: CASSSEGAGVNNEQFF

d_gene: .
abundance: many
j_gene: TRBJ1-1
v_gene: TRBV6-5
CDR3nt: TGTGCCAGCAGACCTTTGACAGGCATGAACACTGAAGCTTTCTTT
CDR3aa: CASRPLTGMNTEAFF

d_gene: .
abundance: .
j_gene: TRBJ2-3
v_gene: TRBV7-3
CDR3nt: TGTGCCAGCAGCTTACTGCGCTCCGCCGGCACAGATACGCAGTATTTT
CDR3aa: CASSLLRSAGTDTQYF

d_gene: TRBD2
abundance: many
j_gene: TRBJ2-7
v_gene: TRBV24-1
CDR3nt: TGTGCCACCAGTGAGAGCGGGAGGAAGAACGAGCAGTACTTC
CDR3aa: CATSESGRKNEQYF

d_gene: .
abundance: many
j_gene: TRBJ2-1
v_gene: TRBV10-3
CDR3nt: TGTGCCATCAGTGAGTCAAGTAGGTCACCCAATGAGCAGTTCTTC
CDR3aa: CAISESSRSPNEQFF

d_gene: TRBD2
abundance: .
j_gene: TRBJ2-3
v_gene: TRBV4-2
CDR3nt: TGTGCCAGCAGCCAAAACACTAGCGTAGCAGATACGCAGTATTTT
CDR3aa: CASSQNTSVADTQYF

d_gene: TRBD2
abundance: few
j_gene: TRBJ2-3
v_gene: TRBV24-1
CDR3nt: TGTGCCACCAGTGACCCACTAGCGGGGCTTGCTAGCACAGATACGCAGTATTTT
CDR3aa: CATSDPLAGLASTDTQYF

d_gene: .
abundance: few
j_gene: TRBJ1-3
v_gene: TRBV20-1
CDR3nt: TGCAGTGCTACCGTACTTGGAAACACCATATATTTT
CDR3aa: CSATVLGNTIYF

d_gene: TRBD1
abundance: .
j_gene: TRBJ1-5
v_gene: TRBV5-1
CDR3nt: TGCGCCAGCAGCTTGGGAGAGGGGGCCTCCGGCAATCAGCCCCAGCATTTT
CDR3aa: CASSLGEGASGNQPQHF

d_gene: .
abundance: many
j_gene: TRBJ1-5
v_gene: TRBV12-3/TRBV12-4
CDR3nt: TGTGCCAGCAGTCCCGGGTCCAGTAGCAATCAGCCCCAGCATTTT
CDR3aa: CASSPGSSSNQPQHF

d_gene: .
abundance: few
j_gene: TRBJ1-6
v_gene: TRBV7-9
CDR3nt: TGTGCCAGCAGCTTCGGACAAAAAAATTCACCCCTCCACTTT
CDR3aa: CASSFGQKNSPLHF

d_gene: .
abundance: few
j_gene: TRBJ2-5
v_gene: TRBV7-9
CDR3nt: TGTGCCAGCAGCTTAGCGCTAGAGACCCAGTACTTC
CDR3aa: CASSLALETQYF

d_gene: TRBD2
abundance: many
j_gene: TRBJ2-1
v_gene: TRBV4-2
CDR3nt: TGTGCCAGCAGCCAAGATTCGGCTAGCGGGAGCTGGAATGAGCAGTTCTTC
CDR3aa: CASSQDSASGSWNEQFF

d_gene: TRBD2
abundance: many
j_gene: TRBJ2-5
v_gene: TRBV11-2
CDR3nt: TGTGCCAGCAGCTTAAGCGGGAAGACCCAGTACTTC
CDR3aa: CASSLSGKTQYF

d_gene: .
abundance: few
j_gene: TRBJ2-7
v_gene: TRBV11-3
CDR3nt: TGTGCCAGCAGCTTAGGACAGGTCGGGACCTACGAGCAGTACTTC
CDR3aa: CASSLGQVGTYEQYF

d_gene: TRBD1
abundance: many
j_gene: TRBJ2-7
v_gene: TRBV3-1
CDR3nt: TGTGCCAGCAGCCAAGGAATCCGCACAGGGGACGAGCAGTACTTC
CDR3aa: CASSQGIRTGDEQYF

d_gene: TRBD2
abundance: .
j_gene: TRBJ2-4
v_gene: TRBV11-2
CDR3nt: TGTGCCAGCAGCTTAAGGACTAGCGAGCTTGCCAAAAACATTCAGTACTTC
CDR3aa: CASSLRTSELAKNIQYF

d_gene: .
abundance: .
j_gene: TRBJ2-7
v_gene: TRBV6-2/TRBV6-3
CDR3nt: TGTGCCAGCAACGAGGCCTCCTACGAGCAGTACTTC
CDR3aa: CASNEASYEQYF

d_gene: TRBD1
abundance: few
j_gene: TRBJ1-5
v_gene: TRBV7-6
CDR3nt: TGTGCCAGCAGCCGATTACAGGGGTCTCAGCCCCAGCATTTT
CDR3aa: CASSRLQGSQPQHF

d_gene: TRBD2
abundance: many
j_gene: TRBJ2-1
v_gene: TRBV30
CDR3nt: TGTGCCTGGAACCCCAAAAAGGGACTAGTCTACAATGAGCAGTTCTTC
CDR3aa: CAWNPKKGLVYNEQFF

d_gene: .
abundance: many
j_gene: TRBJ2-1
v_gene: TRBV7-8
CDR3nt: TGTGCCAGCAGCTTAGCAGCGCCTGAGCAGTTCTTC
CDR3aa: CASSLAAPEQFF

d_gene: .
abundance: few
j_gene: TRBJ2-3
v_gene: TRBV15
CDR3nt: TGTGCCACCAGCAGAACCTCCGGGATCAGGAACACAGATACGCAGTATTTT
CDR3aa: CATSRTSGIRNTDTQYF

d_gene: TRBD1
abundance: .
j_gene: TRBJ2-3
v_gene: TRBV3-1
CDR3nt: TGTGCCAGCAGATGGACAGGGAGCACAGATACGCAGTATTTT
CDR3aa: CASRWTGSTDTQYF

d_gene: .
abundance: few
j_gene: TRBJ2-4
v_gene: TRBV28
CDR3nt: TGTGCCAGCAGCCTATTGGGGCCGGTGGCCAAAAACATTCAGTACTTC
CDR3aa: CASSLLGPVAKNIQYF

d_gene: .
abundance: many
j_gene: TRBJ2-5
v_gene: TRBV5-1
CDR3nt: TGCGCCAGCAGCTTGGGACTACAAGAGACCCAGTACTTC
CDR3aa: CASSLGLQETQYF

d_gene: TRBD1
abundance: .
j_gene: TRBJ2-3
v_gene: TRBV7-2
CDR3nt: TGTGCCACCGCCAGGGGGACATACACAGATACGCAGTATTTT
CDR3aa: CATARGTYTDTQYF

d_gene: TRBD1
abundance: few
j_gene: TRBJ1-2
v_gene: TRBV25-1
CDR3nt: TGTGCCAGCAGGGAGACAGGGGGCAATGGCTACACCTTC
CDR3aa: CASRETGGNGYTF

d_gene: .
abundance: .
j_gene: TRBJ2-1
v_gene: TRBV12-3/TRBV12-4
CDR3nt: TGTGCCAGCAGTTTTGCAGGAGACTACAATGAGCAGTTCTTC
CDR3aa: CASSFAGDYNEQFF

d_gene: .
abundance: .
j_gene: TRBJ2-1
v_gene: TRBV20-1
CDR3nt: TGCAGTGCCCACCCTTCCTCCTACAATGAGCAGTTCTTC
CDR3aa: CSAHPSSYNEQFF